This T cell receptor beta chain was recovered during a study of blood T cells in healthy people across ages. Study-wide results and limits: The study regarded diversity estimates from one million T cells as underestimates.

This clonotype was counted only a few times. Its specificity is unknown. Primed by a sample-barcoded 5' primer and a J-beta primer mix, a second PCR proceeded for 7 to 11 cycles. TCRdb re-called the 5' RACE reads through MiXCR, storing one row per CDR3 protein. The sample has about 1.8 million distinct CDR3 sequences, just under 50% seen once; the top ten hold over 2%. V trimming: 6 bases; J trimming: 4 bases; junction bases outside the gene matches: 2. This CDR3 contains 14 residues. Per the germline V gene, CDR1 is MNHEY and CDR2 is SMNVEV (reference sequence). The chain combines TRBV27 with TRBJ2-3; 12 bases agree with TRBD2. The clonotype comes from a woman aged 35 to 49 in good health. The sequencing input was blood. The CDR3 DNA reads TGTGCCAGCAGGCCTAGCGGGGGGGCAGATACGCAGTATTTT. Its protein product is CASRPSGGADTQYF.